The 17 T cell receptor beta chains below come from one sample, sequenced in a study of blood T cell repertoires in COVID-19. Repertoires were generated with immunoSEQ multiplex PCR, while TCRdb's copy carries only in-frame clones and drops some. The profile shows under 200,000 clones, about 88% of them singletons. Sequenced input: peripheral blood. All receptors derive from a woman aged 80 or over in a cohort sampled during active or convalescent COVID-19.

In DNA, the CDR3 is TGTGCCAGCAGCGCTTCGGGAACCAACACCGGGGAGCTGTTTTTT. Amino acids: CASSASGTNTGELFF. The chain has TRBV7-2 and TRBJ2-2; maybe TRBD2 (5 bases). The germline V gene has CDR1 SGHTA and CDR2 FQGNSA. Trimming stripped 5 bases from V and 2 bases from J, with 12 bases between. The CDR3 contains 15 residues.

The rearrangement uses TRBV12-3 or TRBV12-4 and TRBJ1-1; D call uncertain. There are 13 residues in the CDR3. Trimming took 7 bases from V and 5 from J, leaving 14 bases between them. In nucleotides, the CDR3 is TGTGCCAGCACCAGGCGGGTGTCTACTGAAGCTTTCTTT. This translates into CASTRRVSTEAFF.

The chain recombines TRBV19 with TRBJ1-4, with a tentative D call TRBD1 (6 bases). Germline CDR1 reads LNHDA; CDR2 reads SQIVND (reference sequence). The V end lost 5 bases, the J end lost 5 bases, and 15 bases lay between the germline ends. The length of the CDR3 is 15 residues. The CDR3 loop reads CASSGEDRLNEKLFF. The CDR3 region has the DNA TGTGCCAGTAGTGGGGAAGACAGGTTAAATGAAAAACTGTTTTTT. Together with reference TRBV19 and TRBJ1-4, the CDR3 gives the full variable domain: DGGITQSPKYLFRKEGQNVTLSCEQNLNHDAMYWYRQDPGQGLRLIYYSQIVNDFQKGDIAEGYSVSREKKESFPLTVTSAQKNPTAFYLCASSGEDRLNEKLFFGSGTQLSVL.

This rearrangement joins TRBV7-2 to TRBJ2-2, with a weak D call TRBD1 (5 bases). Germline V lookup: CDR1 SGHTA, CDR2 FQGNSA. The V end lost 1 base, the J end lost 5 bases, and 14 bases lay between the germline ends. The CDR3 sequence is 16 residues long. The CDR3: CASSLDSGSRTGELFF. Written as DNA, the CDR3 is TGTGCCAGCAGCTTAGACTCAGGGTCGCGAACCGGGGAGCTGTTTTTT. The full variable domain, completed using reference TRBV7-2 and TRBJ2-2, is GAGVSQSPSNKVTEKGKDVELRCDPISGHTALYWYRQSLGQGLEFLIYFQGNSAPDKSGLPSDRFSAERTGGSVSTLTIQRTQQEDSAVYLCASSLDSGSRTGELFFGEGSRLTVL.

J is TRBJ1-1 and V is TRBV30; the match to TRBD1 covers 10 bases. Looked up from germline, CDR1 is GTSNPN and CDR2 is SVGIG (reference sequence). The CDR3 is made up of 13 amino acids. V trimming: 5 bases; J trimming: 4 bases; junction bases outside the gene matches: 4. In DNA, the CDR3 is TGTGCCTGGGGGACAGGGGTCGGCACTGAAGCTTTCTTT. The encoded protein is CAWGTGVGTEAFF.

The V and J genes are TRBV27 and TRBJ1-1; 8 bases are shared with TRBD1. Germline V gene lookup returns CDR1 MNHEY and CDR2 SMNVEV (reference sequence). Trimming took 6 bases from V and 0 from J; bases not matched to a gene: 3. This CDR3 region has 14 residues. CDR3 sequence: CASSRDRMNTEAFF. The CDR3 region has the DNA TGTGCCAGCAGCCGGGACAGGATGAACACTGAAGCTTTCTTT.

The gene calls are TRBV28 and TRBJ1-6; TRBD1 aligns across 7 bases. Germline V gene data show CDR1 as MDHEN and CDR2 as SYDVKM. J was trimmed by 3 bases and V by 3 bases; bases with no gene match: 8. CDR3 size: 17 residues. Written as DNA, the CDR3 is TGTGCCAGCAGTTTGACAGGGTGGCCCTTCTATAATTCACCCCTCCACTTT. Translation: CASSLTGWPFYNSPLHF.

This rearrangement joins TRBV19 to TRBJ2-1; 13 nucleotides agree with TRBD2. This CDR3 comprises 16 residues. The J segment lost 2 bases and the V segment lost 4 bases, leaving 2 bases of the junction unmatched. CDR1 is LNHDA, CDR2 SQIVND, per germline (reference sequence). The CDR3 nucleotides are TGTGCCAGTAGTACCACTAGCGGGGGGGCCTACAATGAGCAGTTCTTC. Encoded protein: CASSTTSGGAYNEQFF.

This clone was counted a few times. This sequence joins TRBV3-1 (or the pseudogene TRBV3-2) and TRBJ2-3, with a weak D call TRBD1 (6 bases). V dropped 2 bases and J dropped 3 bases, with 15 bases sitting between them. This CDR3 is built from 16 residues. Germline V gene lookup returns CDR1 LGHDT and CDR2 YNNKEL (reference sequence). Here the CDR3 DNA reads TGTGCCAGCAGCCAATCGGGCCAGGGGAGAACAGATACGCAGTATTTT. Translated, it gives CASSQSGQGRTDTQYF.

V usage is TRBV7-2 and J usage is TRBJ1-4; D possibly corresponds to TRBD1 (5 bases). There are 15 residues in the CDR3. The V gene lost 1 base and the J gene lost 8 bases, with 14 bases spanning the gap. CDR1 is SGHTA, CDR2 FQGNSA, per germline. The CDR3 region has the DNA TGTGCCAGCAGCTTAGGACGGGGGTTCTGGGAAAAACTGTTTTTT. Translation: CASSLGRGFWEKLFF.

The chain couples TRBV3-1 (or the pseudogene TRBV3-2) to TRBJ1-3, with TRBD1 matching over 7 bases. Unmatched junction bases numbered 17, after V lost 5 bases and J lost 1 base. Germline V gene lookup returns CDR1 LGHDT and CDR2 YNNKEL (reference sequence). The CDR3 totals 19 residues. The DNA of the CDR3 is TGTGCCAGCAGCTCATACTCTGGGGCAGGGGGTACATCTGGAAACACCATATATTTT. Protein sequence: CASSSYSGAGGTSGNTIYF.

The table lists this clone with a count of one. The chain is built from TRBV11-3 and TRBJ2-5; 13 nucleotides line up with TRBD2. CDR1 is SGHNT, CDR2 YENEEA, per germline. The CDR3 has 18 residues. The V segment lost 1 base and the J segment 6 bases; nucleotides outside the gene matches: 11. The CDR3 DNA reads TGTGCCAGCAGCTTAGGACTAGCGGGGGGTCAAGTGGCGAAGACCCAGTACTTC. Residues: CASSLGLAGGQVAKTQYF.

The V and J genes are TRBV12-5 and TRBJ1-1, with 11 positions matching TRBD1. Germline CDR1 reads LGHNT; CDR2 reads FRNRAP. V shed 6 bases, J shed 8 bases, and the junction held 2 bases outside the gene matches. The CDR3 runs 12 residues. CDR3 nucleotide sequence: TGTGCTAGTGGGAGGACAGGGGGCGAAGCTTTCTTT. Translation gives CASGRTGGEAFF.

The rearrangement uses TRBV7-9 and TRBJ2-1; D perhaps matches TRBD2 (7 bases). Germline V gene lookup returns CDR1 SEHNR and CDR2 FQNEAQ (reference sequence). Trimming removed 5 bases from V and 9 bases from J, with 14 bases in between. This CDR3 region has 13 residues. The CDR3 DNA follows: TGTGCCAGCAGCCTGATGGGGGGGCTTGAGCAGTTCTTC. Translation gives CASSLMGGLEQFF.

V is TRBV6-1 and J is TRBJ2-7, with D possibly TRBD1 on 6 matching bases. V lost 4 bases and J lost 0, with 16 bases in between. The CDR3 contains 16 residues. The germline gives CDR1 MNHNS, CDR2 SASEGT. CDR3 in DNA: TGTGCCAGCAGTGGGACAGCCCGAATCGGCTCCTACGAGCAGTACGTC. Translated: CASSGTARIGSYEQYV.

This clone is a singleton in its sample. The chain employs TRBV30 and TRBJ1-2; D not certain. The CDR3 is made up of 13 amino acids. Trimming pared 3 bases from V and 4 bases from J, leaving 12 bases between. Per germline, CDR1 GTSNPN and CDR2 SVGIG (reference sequence). CDR3 in DNA: TGTGCCTGGAGGGCCGGGAGTTTCTATGGCTACACCTTC. Amino acid sequence: CAWRAGSFYGYTF. The entire variable domain, with the rest obtained from reference TRBV30 and TRBJ1-2, is as follows: SQTIHQWPATLVQPVGSPLSLECTVEGTSNPNLYWYRQAAGRGLQLLFYSVGIGQISSEVPQNLSASRPQDRQFILSSKKLLLSDSGFYLCAWRAGSFYGYTFGSGTRLTVV.

This chain links TRBV9 with TRBJ2-5; 7 bases match TRBD2. The germline V gene has CDR1 SGDLS and CDR2 YYNGEE. The V gene end was trimmed by 2 bases and the J gene end by 5 bases; junction bases not matched to a gene: 3. The CDR3 is 13 residues long. This chain's CDR3 is CASSVTSLETQYF. The CDR3 DNA reads as TGTGCCAGCAGCGTGACTAGCTTGGAGACCCAGTACTTC.